These 4 T cell receptor beta chains came from one sample sequenced in a study of cytomegalovirus exposure and HLA in healthy donors. 60 Vbeta and 13 Jbeta primers were used in PCR. Method: immunoSEQ multiplex PCR; TCRdb's copy keeps in-frame clones and lacks some. The table shows about 120,000 clones, with over 75% occurring only once. The sequenced sample consisted of PBMCs. Source of these receptors: a man younger than 35 in good health and CMV-seropositive.

J is TRBJ1-1 and V is TRBV19; 8 nucleotides align to TRBD1. Unmatched junction bases numbered 6, after V lost 6 bases and J lost 3 bases. CDR1 LNHDA and CDR2 SQIVND come from the germline V gene (reference sequence). The CDR3 is made up of 14 amino acids. The CDR3 protein is CASSDRGSHTEAFF. The DNA for the CDR3 is TGTGCCAGTAGCGACAGGGGAAGTCACACTGAAGCTTTCTTT.

J is TRBJ2-2 and V is TRBV5-4; 7 nucleotides align to TRBD1. The CDR3 has 14 residues. Trimming removed 4 bases from V and 7 bases from J; junction bases left unmatched: 7. Germline V gene lookup returns CDR1 SGHNT and CDR2 YYREEE (reference sequence). CDR3 sequence: CASSQGEFHGELFF. CDR3 nucleotide sequence: TGTGCCAGCAGCCAGGGGGAGTTTCACGGGGAGCTGTTTTTT.

This clone was counted once. The genes are TRBV30 and TRBJ1-5; unclear D gene. The CDR3 spans 14 residues. V was pared by 0 bases and J by 4 bases, with 10 bases between. From germline, CDR1 is GTSNPN and CDR2 SVGIG (reference sequence). The CDR3 coding sequence is TGTGCCTGGAGTGTGCCGATGGCAAATCAGCCCCAGCATTTT. Translating it yields CAWSVPMANQPQHF.

This rearrangement joins TRBV13 to TRBJ2-7, with 10 bases that match TRBD2. This CDR3 region has 17 residues. Trimming took 2 bases from V and 3 from J; bases not matched to a gene: 10. In germline, CDR1 is PRHDT, CDR2 FYEKMQ (reference sequence). The CDR3 here is CASSLSGVLAGDYEQYF. The DNA of the CDR3 is TGTGCCAGCAGCTTATCAGGGGTGCTAGCGGGAGACTACGAGCAGTACTTC. The whole variable domain, remainder taken from reference TRBV13 and TRBJ2-7, is AAGVIQSPRHLIKEKRETATLKCYPIPRHDTVYWYQQGPGQDPQFLISFYEKMQSDKGSIPDRFSAQQFSDYHSELNMSSLELGDSALYFCASSLSGVLAGDYEQYFGPGTRLTVT.